This T cell receptor (beta chain) was identified during a study of cytomegalovirus exposure and HLA in healthy donors. CDR3 length: 15 amino acids. Looked up from germline, CDR1 is SGHDT and CDR2 is YYEEEE. The V and J ends lost 1 base and 3 bases respectively, with 13 bases between them. Study-level results: In an earlier analysis, productive rearrangement rates for most beta V segments clustered near 90% or 30%. Later analysis indicated greater clonal expansion among HLA-associated TCR beta chains than among equally common other chains. In a later analysis, donors in an Asian-associated ancestry cluster reportedly had fewer N-insertions in productive TCRs than the cohort mean.

PCR used 60 Vbeta primers and 13 Jbeta primers. Authors' data handling: Per a later analysis, the number of unique TCR beta chains was some 80 million, of which roughly 9.9 million were shared. Assay: immunoSEQ multiplex PCR; the TCRdb copy retains only in-frame clones and omits some. D and trimming were read from the DNA, whereas the V and J calls and clone size are those reported in that table. Of about 140,000 clones in the sample, 70% to 75% were seen once. Details on this clone: The antigen is undetermined.

J is TRBJ1-1 and V is TRBV5-6; D unresolved. Sample: PBMCs. The clonotype originates from a woman between 40 and 50 years old in good health and CMV-seronegative. The chain's CDR3 is CASSLSTTMDTEAFF. In nucleotides, the CDR3 is TGTGCCAGCAGCTTGTCGACAACAATGGACACTGAAGCTTTCTTT.